This T cell receptor beta chain was observed in a study of vaccination effects on CD4 cells after COVID-19. Whole-study results and caveats: Only a few convalescent patients and no early post-infection timepoints featured in the study. Researchers report that only 1 of 255 vaccine-induced clones in healthy vaccinees cross-reacted with common cold coronaviruses.

Germline CDR1 is SGHRS and CDR2 is YFSETQ. Trimming left V 3 bases short and J 3 bases short, with 12 bases between. The CDR3 contains 15 residues. Profiled with immunoSEQ multiplex PCR; TCRdb holds only in-frame clones, not every one. The sample carries about 28,000 clones, approximately 71% recorded once. Sequencing was preceded by expansion of antigen-specific CD4+ T cells with viral peptide pools in the ViraFEST assay. Isolation of CD4+ T cells took place after about 10 days of culture. The cohort was immunized with two doses of either the BNT162b2 or mRNA-1273 vaccine. Nucleocapsid antibodies stayed negative before and after vaccination, showing no earlier SARS-CoV-2 infection. IL-2 at roughly 9.7 IU/ml and peptides at around 10 ug/ml were added to cultured PBMC, a few million per well. Worth noting for this clone: Antigen specificity is unknown.

The sequencing used CD4+ T cells from PBMCs cultured with HCoV-NL63 spike peptides, collected after COVID-19 vaccination. The chain joins TRBV5-1 to TRBJ2-2; D might be TRBD2 (6 bases). The receptor's source is a human donor who received a COVID-19 vaccine. DNA for the CDR3: TGCGCCAGCAGCTCCGGGACTCTGTACACCGGGGAGCTGTTTTTT. Residues: CASSSGTLYTGELFF.